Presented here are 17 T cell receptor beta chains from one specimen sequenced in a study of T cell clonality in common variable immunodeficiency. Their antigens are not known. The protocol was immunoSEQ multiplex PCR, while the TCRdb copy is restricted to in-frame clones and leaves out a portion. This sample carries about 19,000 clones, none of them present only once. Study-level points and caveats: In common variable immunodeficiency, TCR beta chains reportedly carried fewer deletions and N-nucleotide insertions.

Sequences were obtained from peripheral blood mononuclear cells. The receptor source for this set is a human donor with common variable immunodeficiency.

The chain's CDR3 is CASSLQGDTEAFF. Partial CDR3 DNA: TGTGCCAGCAGCTTACAGGGGGACACTGAA. This chain uses TRBV7-9 with TRBJ1-1, with 7 bases lining up with TRBD1. Read sequence stops 3 residues before the CDR3 end, and the germline J gene provides the missing end. Germline V gives CDR1 SEHNR, CDR2 FQNEAQ (reference sequence). Unmatched junction bases numbered 0, after V lost 2 bases and J lost 3 bases. The CDR3 runs to 13 residues.

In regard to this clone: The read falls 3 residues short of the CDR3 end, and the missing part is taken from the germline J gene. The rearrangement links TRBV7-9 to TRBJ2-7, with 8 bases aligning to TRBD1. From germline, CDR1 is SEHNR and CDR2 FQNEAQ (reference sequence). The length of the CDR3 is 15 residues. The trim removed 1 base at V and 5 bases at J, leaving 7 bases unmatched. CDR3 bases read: TGTGCCAGCAGCTTAGTTGCGACAGGGGTCCACGAG. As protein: CASSLVATGVHE. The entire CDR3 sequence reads CASSLVATGVHEQYF.

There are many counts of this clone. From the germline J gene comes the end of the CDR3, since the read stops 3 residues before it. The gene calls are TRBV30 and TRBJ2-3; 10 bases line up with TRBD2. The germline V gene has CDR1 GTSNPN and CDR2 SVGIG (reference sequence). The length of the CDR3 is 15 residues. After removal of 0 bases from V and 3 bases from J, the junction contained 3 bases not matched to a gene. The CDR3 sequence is CAWSVFSGRTDTQYF. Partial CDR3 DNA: TGTGCCTGGAGTGTGTTTAGCGGGAGGACAGATACG.

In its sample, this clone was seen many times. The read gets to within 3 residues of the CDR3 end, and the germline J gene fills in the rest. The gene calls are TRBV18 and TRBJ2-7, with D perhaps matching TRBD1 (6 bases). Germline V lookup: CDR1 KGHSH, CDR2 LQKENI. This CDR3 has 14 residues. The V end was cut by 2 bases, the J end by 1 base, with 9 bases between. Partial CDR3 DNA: TGTGCCAGCTCACCAACAGGGACGTCCTACGAG. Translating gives CASSPTGTSYE. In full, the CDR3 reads CASSPTGTSYEQYF.

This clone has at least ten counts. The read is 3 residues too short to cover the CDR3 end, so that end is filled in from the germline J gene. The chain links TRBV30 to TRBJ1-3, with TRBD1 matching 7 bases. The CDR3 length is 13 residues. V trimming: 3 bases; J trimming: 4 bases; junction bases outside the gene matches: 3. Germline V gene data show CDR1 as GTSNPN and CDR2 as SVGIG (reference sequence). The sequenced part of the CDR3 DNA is TGTGCCTGGAGGACAGGGAGAGGAAACACC. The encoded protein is CAWRTGRGNT. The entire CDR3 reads CAWRTGRGNTIYF. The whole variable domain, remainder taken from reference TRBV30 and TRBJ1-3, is SQTIHQWPATLVQPVGSPLSLECTVEGTSNPNLYWYRQAAGRGLQLLFYSVGIGQISSEVPQNLSASRPQDRQFILSSKKLLLSDSGFYLCAWRTGRGNTIYFGEGSWLTVV.

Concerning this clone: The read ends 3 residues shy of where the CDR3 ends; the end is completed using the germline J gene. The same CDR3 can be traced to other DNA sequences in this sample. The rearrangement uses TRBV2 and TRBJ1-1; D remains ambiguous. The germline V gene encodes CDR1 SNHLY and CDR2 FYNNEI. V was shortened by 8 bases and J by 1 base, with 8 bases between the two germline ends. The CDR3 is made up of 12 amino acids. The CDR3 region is CASGRGNTEAFF. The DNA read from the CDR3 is TGTGCCAGCGGTCGGGGGAACACTGAA.

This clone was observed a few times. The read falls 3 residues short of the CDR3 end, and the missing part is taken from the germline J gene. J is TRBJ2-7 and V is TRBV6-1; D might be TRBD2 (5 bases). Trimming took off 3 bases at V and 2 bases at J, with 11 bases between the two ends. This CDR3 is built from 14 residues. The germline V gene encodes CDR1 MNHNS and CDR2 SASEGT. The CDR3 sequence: CASSDSGGPYEQYF. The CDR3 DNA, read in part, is TGTGCCAGCAGTGACAGCGGAGGTCCCTACGAG.

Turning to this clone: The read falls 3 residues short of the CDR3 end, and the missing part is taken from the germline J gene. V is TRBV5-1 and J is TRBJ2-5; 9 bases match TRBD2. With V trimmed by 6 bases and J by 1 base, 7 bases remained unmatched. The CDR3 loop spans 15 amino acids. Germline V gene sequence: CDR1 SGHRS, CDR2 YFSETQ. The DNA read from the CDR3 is TGCGCCAGCATTCGGAGCGGGGGGCCCCAAGAGACC. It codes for CASIRSGGPQET. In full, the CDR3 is CASIRSGGPQETQYF.

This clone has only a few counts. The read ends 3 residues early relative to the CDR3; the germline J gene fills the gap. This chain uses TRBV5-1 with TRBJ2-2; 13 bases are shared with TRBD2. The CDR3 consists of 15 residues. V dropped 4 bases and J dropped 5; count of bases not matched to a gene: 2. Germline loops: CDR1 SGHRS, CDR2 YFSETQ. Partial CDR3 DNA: TGCGCCAGCAGCGCGGGACTAGCGGGAACCGGGGAG. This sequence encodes CASSAGLAGTGE. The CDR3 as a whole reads CASSAGLAGTGELFF.

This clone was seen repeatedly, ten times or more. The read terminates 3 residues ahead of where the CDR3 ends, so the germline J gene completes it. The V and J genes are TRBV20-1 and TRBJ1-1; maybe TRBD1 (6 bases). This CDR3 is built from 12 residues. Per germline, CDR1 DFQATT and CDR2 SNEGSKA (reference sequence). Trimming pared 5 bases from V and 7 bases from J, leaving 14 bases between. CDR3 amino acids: CSAGTGLSEAFF. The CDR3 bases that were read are TGCAGTGCTGGTACAGGGCTAAGTGAA.

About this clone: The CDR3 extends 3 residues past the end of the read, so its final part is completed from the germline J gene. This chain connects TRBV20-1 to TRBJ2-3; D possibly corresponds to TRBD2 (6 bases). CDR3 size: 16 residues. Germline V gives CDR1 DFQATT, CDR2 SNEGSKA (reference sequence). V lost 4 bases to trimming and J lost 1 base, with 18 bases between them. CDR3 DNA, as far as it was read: TGCAGTGCTACTTACTTAGCGGTCTACGGCACAGATACG. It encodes CSATYLAVYGTDT. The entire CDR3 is CSATYLAVYGTDTQYF.

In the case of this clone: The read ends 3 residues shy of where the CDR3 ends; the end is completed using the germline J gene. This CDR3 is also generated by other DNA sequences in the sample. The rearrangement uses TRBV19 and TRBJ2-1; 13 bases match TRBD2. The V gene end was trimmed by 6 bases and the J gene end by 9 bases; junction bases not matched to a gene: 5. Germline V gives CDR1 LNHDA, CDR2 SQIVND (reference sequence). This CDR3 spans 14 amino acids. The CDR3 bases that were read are TGTGCCAGTAGCACTAGCGGGGGGGCCTCTGAG. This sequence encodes CASSTSGGASE. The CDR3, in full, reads CASSTSGGASEQFF.

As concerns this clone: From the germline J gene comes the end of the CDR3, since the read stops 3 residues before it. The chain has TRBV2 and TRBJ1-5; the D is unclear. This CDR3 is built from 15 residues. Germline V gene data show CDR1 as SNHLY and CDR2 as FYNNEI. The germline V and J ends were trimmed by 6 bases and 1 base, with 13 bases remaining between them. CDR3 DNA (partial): TGTGCCAGCAGCACCTCGCAAGGGAGCAATCAGCCC. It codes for CASSTSQGSNQP. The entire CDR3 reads CASSTSQGSNQPQHF.

The CDR3 here is CASSLTGVGNTIYF. The CDR3 bases that were read are TGCGCCAGCAGCTTAACAGGAGTCGGAAACACC. This chain connects TRBV5-1 to TRBJ1-3; perhaps TRBD1 as D (5 bases). The CDR3 end falls 3 residues outside the read, so it is completed with the germline J gene. Trimming stripped 2 bases from V and 4 bases from J, with 10 bases between. Germline V gives CDR1 SGHRS, CDR2 YFSETQ. The CDR3 extends over 14 amino acids.

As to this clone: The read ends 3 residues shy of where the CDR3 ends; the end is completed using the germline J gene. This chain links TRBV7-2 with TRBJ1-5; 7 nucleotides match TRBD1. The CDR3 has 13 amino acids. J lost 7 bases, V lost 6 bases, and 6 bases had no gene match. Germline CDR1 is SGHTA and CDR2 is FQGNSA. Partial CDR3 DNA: TGTGCCAGCAGTCTGAGGGGGCAACAGCCC. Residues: CASSLRGQQP. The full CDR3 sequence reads CASSLRGQQPQHF.

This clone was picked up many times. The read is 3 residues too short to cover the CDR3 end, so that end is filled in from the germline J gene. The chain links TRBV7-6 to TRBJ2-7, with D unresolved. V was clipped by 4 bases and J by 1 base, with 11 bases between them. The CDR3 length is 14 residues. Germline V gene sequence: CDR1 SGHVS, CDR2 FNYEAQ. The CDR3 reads CASSSIDKSYEQYF. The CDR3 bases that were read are TGTGCCAGCAGCTCCATAGATAAGTCCTACGAG.

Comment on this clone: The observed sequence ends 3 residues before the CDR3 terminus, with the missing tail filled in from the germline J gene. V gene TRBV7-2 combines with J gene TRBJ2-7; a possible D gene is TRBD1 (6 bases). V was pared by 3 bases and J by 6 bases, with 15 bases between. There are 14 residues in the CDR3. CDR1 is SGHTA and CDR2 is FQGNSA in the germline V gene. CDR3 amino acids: CASSLSRGEGEQYF. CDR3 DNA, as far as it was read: TGTGCCAGCAGCTTGAGCAGGGGCGAAGGCGAG.